This passage covers 26 T cell receptor beta chains from one sample sequenced in a study of early T cells in non-severe SARS-CoV-2 infection. One entry per CDR3 protein results from TCRdb running MiXCR on the 5' RACE reads. The sample includes just over 95,000 distinct CDR3 sequences, approximately 9.9% seen only once; the top ten take roughly 4.5%. The sequencing used whole blood, collected at baseline. Receptors were obtained from an adult who was a healthcare worker with PCR-confirmed SARS-CoV-2 infection or an uninfected control (not recorded which).

This clonotype was counted at least ten times. This chain joins TRBV7-2 and TRBJ2-7; the D is unclear. CDR1 is SGHTA, CDR2 FQGNSA, per germline. V lost 0 bases and J lost 0, with 3 bases in between. The CDR3 loop spans 13 amino acids. CDR3 coding DNA: TGTGCCAGCAGCTTAGCCAGCTCCTACGAGCAGTACTTC. As protein: CASSLASSYEQYF.

This clonotype was seen a few times. The chain carries TRBV5-5 and TRBJ1-2; D uncertain. Germline CDR1 is SGHKS and CDR2 is YYEKEE (reference sequence). The CDR3 is 15 amino acids. V was cut by 3 bases and J by 4 bases, with 16 bases left in between. CDR3 in amino acids: CASSSSAVSGYGYTF. CDR3 nucleotides: TGTGCCAGCAGCTCCTCGGCTGTCAGCGGCTATGGCTACACCTTC.

This clonotype showed up just a few times. CDR3 sequence reads: CASSQGTSGNEQYF. CDR3 bases: TGTGCCAGCAGCCAGGGGACTAGCGGGAACGAGCAGTACTTC. This chain uses TRBV3-1 with TRBJ2-7; 13 bases line up with TRBD2. The V and J ends lost 3 bases and 5 bases, in that order; junction bases with no gene match: 1. CDR1 is LGHDT, CDR2 YNNKEL, per germline (reference sequence). The CDR3 is 14 residues long.

This clonotype was counted at least ten times. This chain uses TRBV5-4 with TRBJ2-1; D ambiguous. The V end was cut by 0 bases, the J end by 9 bases, with 10 bases between. Germline lookup yields CDR1 SGHNT and CDR2 YYREEE (reference sequence). This CDR3 has 13 residues. CDR3 DNA sequence: TGTGCCAGCAGCTTGGGACCGGTGGGTGAGCAGTTCTTC. Translating gives CASSLGPVGEQFF.

This clonotype was recorded at least ten times. This chain connects TRBV19 to TRBJ1-5; possibly TRBD1 for D (5 bases). Germline assignment: CDR1 LNHDA and CDR2 SQIVND (reference sequence). With 3 bases removed from V and 5 bases from J, the gap between germline ends came to 11 bases. The CDR3 is made up of 14 amino acids. CDR3 sequence (DNA): TGTGCCAGTAGTATTTCAGGGACGGATCAGCCCCAGCATTTT. Its protein is CASSISGTDQPQHF.

This clonotype has just a few counts. V usage is TRBV24-1 and J usage is TRBJ1-5; tentatively, D is TRBD1 (5 bases). Trimming took off 2 bases at V and 0 bases at J, with 7 bases between the two ends. CDR1 and CDR2 from the germline V gene are KGHDR and SFDVKD. The CDR3 length is 15 residues. In nucleotides, the CDR3 is TGTGCCACCAGTGATTCCAGGGTTAGCAATCAGCCCCAGCATTTT. Encoded protein: CATSDSRVSNQPQHF.

Concerning this clonotype: This may be a read error, as it is one base from a much larger clone. The chain combines TRBV25-1 with TRBJ1-1; no definite D call. Germline-derived CDR1 and CDR2 are MGHDK and SYGVNS. The length of the CDR3 is 15 residues. As DNA, the CDR3 is TGTGCCAACAGTGAATCGCAGGCCATGAACACTGAAGCTTTCTTT. It encodes CANSESQAMNTEAFF.

This clonotype was seen repeatedly, ten times or more. CDR3 coding DNA: TGTGCCAGCCGGGGAGACACAGATACGCAGTATTTT. Translated, it gives CASRGDTDTQYF. The V gene is TRBV7-9, the J gene TRBJ2-3; a weak D match, TRBD2 (5 bases). The CDR3 contains 12 residues. Trimming removed 8 bases from V and 2 bases from J, with 8 bases in between. Germline V gives CDR1 SEHNR, CDR2 FQNEAQ (reference sequence).

This clonotype was picked up a small number of times. An end of the junction differs from the germline gene, which may be a read error. This chain joins TRBV27 and TRBJ1-1; a weak D match, TRBD1 (5 bases). There are 14 residues in the CDR3. Germline V gene sequence: CDR1 MNHEY, CDR2 SMNVEV (reference sequence). The CDR3 nucleotides read TGTGCCAGCAGTTTACAGGGATTCGGCACTGAAGTTTTCTTT. Its protein product is CASSLQGFGTEVFF.

This clonotype was picked up a small number of times. The chain is built from TRBV4-1 and TRBJ2-3; D uncertain. Germline CDR1 reads MGHRA; CDR2 reads YSYEKL. The CDR3 consists of 15 residues. The V end was cut by 3 bases, the J end by 6 bases, with 16 bases between. The CDR3 nucleotides read TGCGCCAGCAGCCAGATTCCCTCCCCAGTCGATACGCAGTATTTT. Protein sequence: CASSQIPSPVDTQYF.

The CDR3 DNA sequence: TGCAGTGCTAGAGATCCCCGGACAGCGACCACTGAAGCTTTCTTT. Translating it yields CSARDPRTATTEAFF. The rearrangement joins TRBV20-1 to TRBJ1-1; TRBD1 is a possible D gene (6 bases). The ends were cut back, 0 bases at V and 4 bases at J, with 15 bases in the middle. CDR1 and CDR2 from the germline V gene are DFQATT and SNEGSKA (reference sequence). The length of the CDR3 is 15 residues.

The table lists this clonotype with many counts. The chain combines TRBV6-5 with TRBJ1-2; 8 bases are a match to TRBD1. Trimming removed 6 bases from V and 4 bases from J; junction bases left unmatched: 10. The CDR3 covers 15 residues. Germline V gene lookup returns CDR1 MNHEY and CDR2 SVGAGI. This chain's CDR3 is CASSPDRAFSYGYTF. CDR3 DNA sequence: TGTGCCAGCAGCCCGGACAGGGCTTTTAGCTATGGCTACACCTTC.

The chain has TRBV5-1 and TRBJ2-2; 10 bases match TRBD2. With 1 base clipped from V and 6 bases from J, the junction kept 3 bases outside the gene matches. CDR1 is SGHRS, CDR2 YFSETQ, per germline. This CDR3 contains 15 residues. The CDR3 nucleotides are TGCGCCAGCAGCTTGCCTAGCGGGAGTCCCGGGGAGCTGTTTTTT. Its protein product is CASSLPSGSPGELFF.

The chain combines TRBV3-1 with TRBJ2-2, with D perhaps matching TRBD2 (6 bases). The CDR3 contains 17 residues. Germline CDR1 is LGHDT and CDR2 is YNNKEL (reference sequence). V gave up 1 base and J gave up 5 bases, with 17 bases separating them. The CDR3 loop reads CASSQAGGGGGTGELFF. The CDR3 nucleotides read TGTGCCAGCAGCCAAGCCGGGGGTGGTGGAGGGACCGGGGAGCTGTTTTTT. Combining the CDR3 with reference TRBV3-1 and TRBJ2-2 gives the whole variable domain DTAVSQTPKYLVTQMGNDKSIKCEQNLGHDTMYWYKQDSKKFLKIMFSYNNKELIINETVPNRFSPKSPDKAHLNLHINSLELGDSAVYFCASSQAGGGGGTGELFFGEGSRLTVL.

This clonotype was seen many times. The chain uses TRBV11-2 and TRBJ2-7; D is perhaps TRBD2 (5 bases). The germline gives CDR1 SGHAT, CDR2 FQNNGV. V dropped 4 bases and J dropped 3 bases, with 7 bases sitting between them. This CDR3 contains 12 residues. The CDR3 nucleotides read TGTGCCAGCAGCTCCCGGGGCTACGAGCAGTACTTC. Its protein is CASSSRGYEQYF.

This clonotype has more than one count but fewer than ten. This rearrangement joins TRBV20-1 to TRBJ1-2; 7 bases are a match to TRBD1. V was clipped by 6 bases and J by 14 bases; unmatched bases: 18. Per germline, CDR1 DFQATT and CDR2 SNEGSKA (reference sequence). This CDR3 spans 13 amino acids. This chain's CDR3 is CSAGGTAFYGGTF. CDR3 nucleotide sequence: TGCAGTGCGGGAGGGACAGCTTTTTATGGTGGGACCTTC.

This clonotype was counted many times. The genes are TRBV6-2 or TRBV6-3 and TRBJ1-1, with unresolved D. CDR1 and CDR2 (germline): MNHEY, SVGEGT. This CDR3 region has 13 residues. Trimming took 6 bases from V and 4 from J, leaving 12 bases between them. The CDR3 sequence: CASSRQGRTEAFF. Written as DNA, the CDR3 is TGTGCCAGCAGCCGTCAAGGACGCACTGAAGCTTTCTTT.

The chain links TRBV4-2 to TRBJ2-3; D tentatively reads TRBD1 or TRBD2 (5 bases each). CDR3 size: 18 residues. The V end lost 0 bases, the J end lost 1 base, and 17 bases lay between the germline ends. Germline-derived CDR1 and CDR2 are LGHNA and YNFKEQ. Here the CDR3 reads CASSQEGTRLEGTDTQYF. The CDR3 DNA reads TGTGCCAGCAGCCAAGAAGGGACCAGGCTCGAGGGCACAGATACGCAGTATTTT.

This clonotype came up many times. The chain links TRBV25-1 to TRBJ1-2, with D maybe TRBD1 (5 bases). Per germline, CDR1 MGHDK and CDR2 SYGVNS. V lost 2 bases, J lost 6 bases, and 7 bases lay in between. The CDR3 covers 12 residues. The CDR3, as DNA: TGTGCCAGCAGTGAAAGGGGTGATGGCTACACCTTC. It codes for CASSERGDGYTF.

This clonotype was seen many times. This chain joins TRBV30 and TRBJ1-1; 9 bases fit TRBD1. With V trimmed by 4 bases and J by 5 bases, 14 bases remained unmatched. This CDR3 comprises 16 residues. Germline CDR1 is GTSNPN and CDR2 is SVGIG (reference sequence). Written as DNA, the CDR3 is TGTGCCTGGATGAAAGCAGGGACAGGGTTTATGACTGAAGCTTTCTTT. It translates to CAWMKAGTGFMTEAFF.

The chain employs TRBV9 and TRBJ2-3; D could derive from TRBD1 or TRBD2 (6 bases each). In germline, CDR1 is SGDLS, CDR2 YYNGEE. The CDR3 runs to 17 residues. V lost 2 bases and J 0 bases, leaving 16 bases between the germline ends. The CDR3 nucleotides read TGTGCCAGCAGCGTGGCTCGGAGGGGGGAAAGCACAGATACGCAGTATTTT. This translates into CASSVARRGESTDTQYF.

This clonotype was counted ten times or more. The genes are TRBV12-3 or TRBV12-4 and TRBJ2-3; 8 nucleotides match TRBD2. The CDR3 sequence is 16 residues long. V lost 8 bases and J lost 5; bases outside the gene matches: 15. The CDR3 DNA sequence: TGTGCCAGCGAAGCGGGAGTGGGGTTAGGGGGAGATACGCAGTATTTT. Protein sequence: CASEAGVGLGGDTQYF.

This clonotype occurred a few times. This chain joins TRBV7-9 and TRBJ1-2, with 9 bases that match TRBD1. The junction had 5 bases not matched to a gene; V was cut back by 4 bases and J by 5 bases. CDR1 and CDR2 (germline): SEHNR, FQNEAQ (reference sequence). The CDR3 consists of 14 residues. CDR3 loop: CASSWDRAVYGYTF. The CDR3 coding sequence is TGTGCCAGCAGCTGGGACAGGGCGGTTTATGGCTACACCTTC.

The chain combines TRBV3-1 with TRBJ2-7; the D is unclear. The V and J ends lost 0 bases and 3 bases respectively, with 6 bases between them. This CDR3 is built from 13 residues. Germline CDR1 LGHDT, CDR2 YNNKEL (reference sequence). The CDR3 DNA follows: TGTGCCAGCAGCCAAGATCGCGACTACGAGCAGTACTTC. Protein product: CASSQDRDYEQYF.

This clonotype was seen many times. The chain combines TRBV4-2 with TRBJ2-1; TRBD2 agrees at 10 bases. Germline V CDR1 and CDR2: LGHNA, YNFKEQ. With V trimmed by 6 bases and J by 9 bases, 8 bases remained unmatched. The CDR3 length is 14 residues. The chain's CDR3 is CASRAAGGPLEQFF. In nucleotides, the CDR3 is TGTGCCAGCAGGGCAGCGGGAGGGCCGCTTGAGCAGTTCTTC.

The J gene is TRBJ2-3, the V gene TRBV5-1; a possible D gene is TRBD2 (6 bases). Trimming pared 4 bases from V and 6 bases from J, leaving 12 bases between. Germline V gene data show CDR1 as SGHRS and CDR2 as YFSETQ. The CDR3 covers 13 residues. The CDR3, as DNA: TGCGCCAGCAGCCGGCGGCTAGCGGATACGCAGTATTTT. This codes for CASSRRLADTQYF.